A single sample is the source of the 19 T cell receptor beta chains below, sequenced in a study of blood T cell repertoires in COVID-19. The table came from immunoSEQ multiplex PCR; TCRdb's copy has only in-frame clones and leaves some out. The sample includes over 150,000 clones, 81% of them seen just once. Input material: peripheral blood. These receptors all stem from an elderly woman with COVID-19, enrolled during active disease.

This chain uses TRBV10-3 with TRBJ2-2, with TRBD2 identical over 8 bases. Per germline, CDR1 ENHRY and CDR2 SYGVKD. The CDR3 is 16 amino acids. The trim removed 5 bases at V and 2 bases at J, leaving 7 bases unmatched. DNA of the CDR3: TGTGCCATCAGTCCCCGGGGGGGACCCAACACCGGGGAGCTGTTTTTT. Residues: CAISPRGGPNTGELFF.

This clone was counted between two and nine times. The chain carries TRBV27 and TRBJ2-7; 9 bases match TRBD1. J was trimmed by 0 bases and V by 5 bases; bases with no gene match: 5. This CDR3 is built from 15 residues. Germline V lookup: CDR1 MNHEY, CDR2 SMNVEV (reference sequence). CDR3 in DNA: TGTGCCAGCAGTCCTGGGACAGGGCGCTCCTACGAGCAGTACTTC. Protein sequence: CASSPGTGRSYEQYF.

In DNA, the CDR3 is TGTGCCAGCAGCCAAGGATCGCAGGGTACTAACTATGGCTACACCTTC. Protein sequence: CASSQGSQGTNYGYTF. V is TRBV4-2 and J is TRBJ1-2, with a tentative D call TRBD1 (5 bases). V lost 1 base and J 0 bases, leaving 12 bases between the germline ends. CDR1 is LGHNA, CDR2 YNFKEQ, per germline. CDR3 length: 16 amino acids.

This clone was picked up a small number of times. The V call is TRBV5-5, the J call TRBJ2-1; 14 bases fit TRBD2. The germline V gene has CDR1 SGHKS and CDR2 YYEKEE (reference sequence). J lost 7 bases, V lost 0 bases, and 3 bases had no gene match. This CDR3 has 16 amino acids. CDR3 nucleotide sequence: TGTGCCAGCAGCTTGGCCTGGACTAGCGGGAGGAATGAGCAGTTCTTC. Its translation: CASSLAWTSGRNEQFF.

V is TRBV4-1 and J is TRBJ2-7; 9 bases line up with TRBD1. V was pared by 4 bases and J by 7 bases, with 14 bases of the junction left unmatched. This CDR3 is 16 amino acids long. The germline V gene encodes CDR1 MGHRA and CDR2 YSYEKL. In DNA form, the CDR3 reads TGCGCCAGCAGCCGAGGGATGTCCGGGACAGGGCGGGAGCAGTACTTC. As protein: CASSRGMSGTGREQYF.

Points on this clone: At the DNA level, this CDR3 is encoded by other sequences in the same sample as well. V is TRBV10-3 and J is TRBJ2-3, with TRBD2 matching over 8 bases. The CDR3 sequence is 14 residues long. Per germline, CDR1 ENHRY and CDR2 SYGVKD. V lost 7 bases, J lost 2 bases, and 5 bases stayed unmatched. Written as DNA, the CDR3 is TGTGCCATCAACAGCGGGGGCTCCACAGATACGCAGTATTTT. As protein: CAINSGGSTDTQYF.

This clone was detected a few times. This sequence joins TRBV11-3 and TRBJ2-5, with 9 bases matching TRBD1. From germline, CDR1 is SGHNT and CDR2 YENEEA. The CDR3 length is 15 residues. Trimming at V came to 4 bases and at J to 4 bases, leaving 7 bases not matched to a gene. CDR3 coding DNA: TGTGCCAGCAGCTCCAGACAGGGGGGGCGAGAGACCCAGTACTTC. Encoded protein: CASSSRQGGRETQYF.

The chain employs TRBV10-3 and TRBJ1-4; TRBD1 matches 9 bases. The germline V gene encodes CDR1 ENHRY and CDR2 SYGVKD. The V and J ends lost 6 bases and 7 bases, in that order; junction bases with no gene match: 6. The CDR3 loop spans 14 amino acids. CDR3 sequence (DNA): TGTGCCATCAGGAGTGGGACAGGGTCTGAAAAACTGTTTTTT. This encodes CAIRSGTGSEKLFF.

The rearrangement joins TRBV9 to TRBJ1-2; D is uncertain. Trimming pared 4 bases from V and 3 bases from J, leaving 16 bases between. In germline, CDR1 is SGDLS, CDR2 YYNGEE. CDR3 length equals 15 residues. This CDR3 is CASSTRVDADYGYTF. The CDR3 nucleotides read TGTGCCAGCAGCACTCGAGTCGACGCGGACTATGGCTACACCTTC.

The chain joins TRBV3-1 (or the pseudogene TRBV3-2) to TRBJ2-2; 11 nucleotides agree with TRBD2. This CDR3 has 18 amino acids. V was clipped by 4 bases and J by 5 bases; unmatched bases: 12. The germline gives CDR1 LGHDT, CDR2 YNNKEL (reference sequence). CDR3 nucleotide sequence: TGTGCCAGCAGCCGTTGGGAACTAGCGGGAGCGGAGACCGGGGAGCTGTTTTTT. It is translated as CASSRWELAGAETGELFF.

The rearrangement links TRBV7-7 to TRBJ2-1; D is undetermined. The CDR3 is made up of 13 amino acids. CDR1 is SSHAT and CDR2 is FNYEAQ in the germline V gene (reference sequence). The V and J ends lost 2 bases and 8 bases respectively, with 10 bases between them. The CDR3 coding sequence is TGTGCCAGCAGCTTAACAGTATTGGATGAGCAGTTCTTC. Translation gives CASSLTVLDEQFF.

The chain carries TRBV4-1 and TRBJ2-5, with D hard to call. V was clipped by 6 bases and J by 2 bases, with 10 bases between them. The germline gives CDR1 MGHRA, CDR2 YSYEKL. This CDR3 contains 13 residues. The CDR3 DNA sequence: TGCGCCAGCAGTAAATACAGACAAGAGACCCAGTACTTC. It encodes CASSKYRQETQYF.

This rearrangement joins TRBV27 to TRBJ2-5, with 9 bases lining up with TRBD1. The V and J ends lost 6 bases and 0 bases, in that order; junction bases with no gene match: 8. This CDR3 region has 16 residues. Germline loops: CDR1 MNHEY, CDR2 SMNVEV (reference sequence). The CDR3 is CASSLGTGTYQETQYF. CDR3 bases: TGTGCCAGCAGCCTGGGGACAGGGACGTACCAAGAGACCCAGTACTTC.

The J gene is TRBJ2-3, the V gene TRBV4-2; D not resolved. Trimming removed 0 bases from V and 2 bases from J, with 18 bases in between. Germline V lookup: CDR1 LGHNA, CDR2 YNFKEQ. The CDR3 has 18 amino acids. CDR3 bases: TGTGCCAGCAGCCAAGATCTTCGAGCGATTCTACCCACAGATACGCAGTATTTT. Its translation: CASSQDLRAILPTDTQYF.

V usage is TRBV7-8 and J usage is TRBJ2-4; D gene uncertain. Per germline, CDR1 SGHVS and CDR2 FQNEAQ. CDR3 length: 12 amino acids. Between the trimmed V and J ends, which lost 1 base and 7 bases, there was a span of 5 bases. CDR3 coding DNA: TGTGCCAGCAGCTTAGACCGGAACATTCAGTACTTC. Its protein product is CASSLDRNIQYF.

This chain connects TRBV15 to TRBJ1-3; a possible D gene is TRBD1 (5 bases). The V gene lost 5 bases and the J gene lost 6 bases, with 11 bases spanning the gap. CDR3 size: 13 residues. CDR1 and CDR2 (germline): LNHNV, YYDKDF (reference sequence). CDR3 loop: CATSPGLTNTIYF. CDR3 in DNA: TGTGCCACCAGCCCGGGACTCACAAACACCATATATTTT.

CDR3 amino acids: CASSLAWTGYNEQYF. CDR3 coding DNA: TGTGCCAGCAGCTTAGCTTGGACAGGGTATAACGAGCAGTACTTC. The J gene is TRBJ2-7, the V gene TRBV11-3; TRBD1 aligns across 8 bases. The junction had 7 bases not matched to a gene; V was cut back by 1 base and J by 5 bases. Germline V CDR1 and CDR2: SGHNT, YENEEA. This CDR3 has 15 amino acids.

This clone was found a few times. The rearrangement joins TRBV19 to TRBJ2-2, with 8 bases identical to TRBD1. Germline V lookup: CDR1 LNHDA, CDR2 SQIVND (reference sequence). V shed 5 bases and J 0 bases; nucleotides not matched to a gene: 2. The CDR3 is made up of 15 amino acids. The CDR3, as DNA: TGTGCCAGTAGTGAACAGGGGGCGAACACCGGGGAGCTGTTTTTT. Translation: CASSEQGANTGELFF.

The rearrangement uses TRBV19 and TRBJ2-2; perhaps TRBD2 as D (5 bases). The CDR3 has 18 amino acids. Trimming removed 0 bases from V and 2 bases from J, with 16 bases in between. In germline, CDR1 is LNHDA, CDR2 SQIVND (reference sequence). The CDR3 DNA reads as TGTGCCAGTAGTATAGAACAAGGACTCCTCTTTAACACCGGGGAGCTGTTTTTT. Translated: CASSIEQGLLFNTGELFF.